This T cell receptor (beta chain) was sequenced during a study of PD-1 blockade in classical Hodgkin lymphoma (dated by TCRdb to about 2020). Broadly, across the study: Nivolumab dosing was 3 mg/kg intravenously every 2 weeks, continuing until either disease progression or unacceptable toxicity. To define a peripheral blood immune signature of response to PD-1 blockade in classical Hodgkin lymphoma, the study combined TCR beta sequencing with CyTOF.

Study-wide findings and limitations: Trial patients achieving complete response had baseline diversity similar to newly diagnosed patients, whereas partial responders and progressors had significantly lower diversity. The study was restricted to a single clinical trial cohort, and the causes of repertoire differences, possibly disease activity or prior therapy, were left undefined. Baseline TCR diversity was reported to be lower in newly diagnosed patients than in healthy donors, and even lower in relapsed/refractory patients. Diversity was lower in patients who began nivolumab less than 1 year after ASCT, so these patients were left out of later analyses to avoid confounding by immune reconstitution. By C4D1, a significant rise was seen in CD4+ TCR diversity but not in CD8+ TCR diversity (p=0.0027 vs p=0.16), and the rise was most apparent among complete responders (p=0.02).

The Qiagen DNeasy kit was used to extract genomic DNA both from unsorted PBMCs and from the negatively selected CD4+ and CD8+ fractions. Using primers that anneal to V and J segments, immunoSEQ multiplex PCR amplified the TCR beta CDR3 regions. A synthetic immune receptor repertoire was used to minimize amplification bias, and any residual bias was removed computationally once sequencing was done. The original pipeline was this. Repertoire diversity was quantified as the Shannon entropy index using custom Python scripts. Unsorted, CD4+ and CD8+ repertoires were analyzed separately, except in combined analyses where CD4+ and CD8+ sequences were merged in silico. Clonal expansion was defined as at least a 2-fold frequency increase after treatment relative to C1D1, with a pseudocount of 0.5 for undetected baseline clones. Clones with 0 or 1 copy at C1D1 were classified as singleton clones, and clones with 2 or more copies were classified as non-singleton clones. Clones expanded in unsorted samples were assigned a CD4+, CD8+ or unknown annotation through matching of protein sequences in sorted samples from the same patient. Diversity changes from C1D1 to C4D1 were tested in paired samples using Wilcoxon tests. TCRdb's version of the immuneACCESS table is confined to in-frame rearrangements and falls short of the full clone set. An unresolved V gene accounts for under half of the shortfall where checked; the remainder is of unknown origin. V and J calls plus clone size are reproduced from that table; the DNA served to infer D and trimming. Counted in this sample were 35,000 to 45,000 clones; approximately 69% of them appeared once. The ten largest make up 11% to 15% of the sample.

The label giving this sample's time point can be read as: cycle 2 day 1 (C2D1) of nivolumab. All trial patients had relapsed after autologous stem cell transplantation, with cohorts A, B and C differing in prior brentuximab vedotin exposure. A total of under 70 patients with relapsed/refractory classical Hodgkin lymphoma made up the trial cohort, and each patient's best overall response was complete response, partial response or progressive disease. Single-agent nivolumab was administered to trial patients in the multi-cohort phase II CheckMate 205 trial. An independent review committee assessed best overall response using the 2007 International Working Group response criteria. PBMCs from the trial were collected at three points: immediately before nivolumab initiation (C1D1), and during therapy at cycle 2 day 1 and cycle 4 day 1. Peripheral blood was collected in 8 mL Vacutainer Cell Preparation Tubes, from which PBMCs were isolated by centrifugation and then cryopreserved.

Details on this clone: The target of this receptor is not known. No qualities accompany the bases; no much larger clone lies one base away.

CDR1 and CDR2 are drawn from the germline V gene: SGDLS, YYNGEE. The CDR3 contains 14 residues, cysteine and phenylalanine counted. The entry retains the CDR3 DNA only, 42 bases that are in frame from base 1. V is cut by 3 bases and J by 4 bases, and the space between the germline ends is 12 bases. This TCR came from a human donor with classical Hodgkin lymphoma. The sequences come from peripheral blood mononuclear cells (PBMCs), collected before the second cycle of nivolumab. The chain employs TRBV9 and TRBJ2-3, with no confidently assigned D gene. The CDR3 amino acid sequence is: CASSGWSLADTQYF. The nucleotide sequence reads TGTGCCAGCAGCGGTTGGTCGCTGGCAGATACGCAGTATTTT.